This T cell receptor beta chain was identified during a study of tumor-infiltrating lymphocytes in primary liver carcinoma. Unsorted whole blood served as the source of blood RNA, and germline DNA was extracted as well. This clonotype was seen a handful of times. A junction boundary mismatches the germline segment, possibly from a read error. Germline V CDR1 and CDR2: SGHAT, FQNNGV. The CDR3 covers 13 residues. A primer matching the constant region was used to make TCR beta cDNA from approximately 0.45 ug of total RNA. The TCR beta library was amplified through three nested multiplex PCR rounds in a modified ARM-PCR procedure. Rounds one and two of PCR, each of 10 cycles, were primed with TRBV1-TRBV30 forward primers and a C-beta reverse primer. One entry per CDR3 protein results from TCRdb running MiXCR on the multiplex PCR reads. The sample lists over 250,000 distinct CDR3 sequences, roughly three fifths occurring once.

V and J are TRBV11-2 and TRBJ2-7; no firm D call. The clonotype originates from a young woman with primary liver carcinoma and hepatitis B virus infection. Sample: peripheral blood. The DNA of the CDR3 is TGTGTCAGCAGCTTTTCTGGATCCTACGAGCAGTACTTC. Its translation is CVSSFSGSYEQYF.